The rows below give T cell receptor beta chains drawn from one sample of a study of cytomegalovirus exposure and HLA in healthy donors. The data were produced by immunoSEQ multiplex PCR, yet TCRdb's version contains in-frame clones alone and is incomplete. The sample contains roughly 200,000 clones, roughly 79% of which appear only once. The sequencing input was PBMCs. These receptors all stem from a woman aged 40 to 50 in good health and CMV-seronegative. Both conserved end residues are part of each CDR3. The D gene is left open where the match is weak. Expanded clones get a size class; other rows say once, few or many, or leave the size out.

d_call j_call clone_size v_call cdr3_aa cdr3_nt
NA TRBJ1-3 NA TRBV9 CASSVSGSSGNTIYF TGTGCCAGCAGCGTTAGCGGGAGCTCTGGAAACACCATATATTTT
TRBD2 TRBJ2-3 NA TRBV7-9 CASSSGTSGADTQYF TGTGCCAGCAGTTCGGGGACTAGCGGGGCAGATACGCAGTATTTT
TRBD1 TRBJ2-3 NA TRBV7-3 CASSPAGTGSDTQYF TGTGCCAGCAGTCCAGCCGGGACAGGGTCTGATACGCAGTATTTT
NA TRBJ1-2 NA TRBV11-1 CASSKVGGELAYGYTF TGTGCCAGCAGCAAGGTGGGCGGGGAACTCGCCTATGGCTACACCTTC
NA TRBJ1-2 NA TRBV28 CASSRSGLGYTF TGTGCCAGCAGTCGCAGCGGCCTGGGCTACACCTTC
NA TRBJ2-2 NA TRBV5-1 CASSLGRGIANTGELFF TGCGCCAGCAGCTTGGGTCGGGGAATCGCGAACACCGGGGAGCTGTTTTTT
TRBD1 TRBJ1-1 NA TRBV27 CASSFDRGRMNTEAFF TGTGCCAGCAGTTTCGACAGGGGGCGAATGAACACTGAAGCTTTCTTT
NA TRBJ1-1 few TRBV10-1 CASDVQGGTEAFF TGCGCCAGTGACGTTCAGGGTGGCACTGAAGCTTTCTTT
NA TRBJ1-1 NA TRBV5-6 CASSGEAGEAFF TGTGCCAGCAGTGGCGAGGCGGGTGAAGCTTTCTTT
TRBD2 TRBJ2-1 NA TRBV18 CASSRLPTSGGTNEQFF TGTGCCAGCTCACGCCTGCCCACTAGCGGGGGGACAAATGAGCAGTTCTTC
NA TRBJ1-6 NA TRBV10-2 CASSLWGGSSYNSPLHF TGCGCCAGCAGCCTTTGGGGCGGAAGCTCCTATAATTCACCCCTCCACTTT
TRBD1 TRBJ2-7 NA TRBV6-5 CASSYSGDRGNEQYF TGTGCCAGCAGTTACTCCGGGGACAGGGGTAACGAGCAGTACTTC
TRBD1 TRBJ1-2 once TRBV6-5 CASTQGVGGYTF TGTGCCAGCACCCAGGGGGTCGGCGGCTACACCTTC
NA TRBJ1-5 once TRBV7-9 CASSLGAGDSNQPQHF TGTGCCAGCAGCTTAGGGGCGGGCGATAGCAATCAGCCCCAGCATTTT
TRBD2 TRBJ2-1 NA TRBV5-1 CASSLAGLAGGPNEQFF TGCGCCAGCAGCTTGGCCGGACTAGCGGGGGGGCCCAATGAGCAGTTCTTC
NA TRBJ1-1 NA TRBV4-2 CASSQVQAEAFF TGTGCCAGCAGCCAAGTTCAGGCTGAAGCTTTCTTT
TRBD2 TRBJ2-6 NA TRBV7-9 CASSLIGGGGANVLTF TGTGCCAGCAGCTTAATTGGGGGGGGTGGGGCCAACGTCCTGACTTTC
TRBD1 TRBJ2-2 NA TRBV5-4 CAPGVQGADTGELFF TGTGCCCCAGGTGTACAGGGGGCGGACACCGGGGAGCTGTTTTTT
TRBD2 TRBJ2-7 NA TRBV28 CASSSSSGGHYEQYF TGTGCCAGCAGTTCCTCTAGCGGGGGCCACTACGAGCAGTACTTC
TRBD1 TRBJ2-5 once TRBV19 CASSDRERVQETQYF TGTGCCAGTAGTGACAGGGAAAGGGTTCAAGAGACCCAGTACTTC
TRBD1 TRBJ2-2 NA TRBV5-1 CASSYAGTGDGELFF TGCGCCAGCAGCTACGCCGGGACAGGTGACGGGGAGCTGTTTTTT
TRBD1 TRBJ1-2 NA TRBV6-1 CASSGTGAARRGYTF TGTGCCAGCAGTGGAACAGGGGCCGCCCGGAGGGGCTACACCTTC
NA TRBJ1-4 NA TRBV19 CASSIGSVANEKLFF TGTGCCAGTAGTATCGGGTCCGTGGCTAATGAAAAACTGTTTTTT